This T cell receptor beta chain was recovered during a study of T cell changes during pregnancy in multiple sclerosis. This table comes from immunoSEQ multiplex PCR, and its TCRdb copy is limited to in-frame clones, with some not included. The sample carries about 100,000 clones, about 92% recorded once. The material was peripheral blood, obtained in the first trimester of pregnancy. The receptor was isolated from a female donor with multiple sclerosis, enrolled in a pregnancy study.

The CDR3 region has the DNA TGTGCCAGCAGCTACCTCGGAGATGGGGCCAAAAACATTCAGTACTTC. Protein: CASSYLGDGAKNIQYF. The chain is built from TRBV14 and TRBJ2-4; D call uncertain. V was cut by 5 bases and J by 1 base, with 15 bases left in between. Germline CDR1 and CDR2: SGHDN and FVKESK. The CDR3 runs 16 residues.